This T cell receptor (beta chain) was observed in a study of blood T cell repertoires in COVID-19. About the research overall: Sources were T cells, B-cell-depleted T cells, or PBMCs; the material itself was cDNA or gDNA.

V lost 2 bases and J lost 5; bases outside the gene matches: 10. Germline CDR1 and CDR2: KGHSH and LQKENI. The CDR3 totals 16 residues. This table comes from immunoSEQ multiplex PCR, and its TCRdb copy is limited to in-frame clones, with some not included. This table holds roughly 500,000 clones, roughly nine tenths found once. Cohort assignment relied on participant-reported clinical history. This rearrangement joins TRBV18 to TRBJ2-3; 7 nucleotides match TRBD2. The receptor's source is a woman in her sixties or seventies who had recovered from COVID-19. The specimen was PBMCs or T cells enriched from blood (not recorded which). The CDR3 region has the DNA TGTGCCAGCTCACCAGTGATAGCGGGCCCAGTAGATACGCAGTATTTT. Residues: CASSPVIAGPVDTQYF.